The clone carrying this T cell receptor beta chain was counted a single time. The data belong to a study of blood T cell repertoires in COVID-19. The CDR3 is made up of 14 amino acids. Germline loops: CDR1 MDHEN, CDR2 SYDVKM. Trimming at V came to 3 bases and at J to 5 bases, leaving 2 bases not matched to a gene. Enrolled during active infection, Seattle patients were then followed longitudinally. The data were produced by immunoSEQ multiplex PCR, yet TCRdb's version contains in-frame clones alone and is incomplete. The sample gives 55,000 to 70,000 clones, about 91% of which show up once; approximately 7% is in the top ten.

The TCR originated in a man aged 35 to 55 with COVID-19, enrolled during active disease. The V call is TRBV28, the J call TRBJ1-4; 8 nucleotides match TRBD1. Sequenced: peripheral blood. The CDR3 DNA follows: TGTGCCAGCAGTTTGGACAGGGAGAATGAAAAACTGTTTTTT. Amino acids: CASSLDRENEKLFF.